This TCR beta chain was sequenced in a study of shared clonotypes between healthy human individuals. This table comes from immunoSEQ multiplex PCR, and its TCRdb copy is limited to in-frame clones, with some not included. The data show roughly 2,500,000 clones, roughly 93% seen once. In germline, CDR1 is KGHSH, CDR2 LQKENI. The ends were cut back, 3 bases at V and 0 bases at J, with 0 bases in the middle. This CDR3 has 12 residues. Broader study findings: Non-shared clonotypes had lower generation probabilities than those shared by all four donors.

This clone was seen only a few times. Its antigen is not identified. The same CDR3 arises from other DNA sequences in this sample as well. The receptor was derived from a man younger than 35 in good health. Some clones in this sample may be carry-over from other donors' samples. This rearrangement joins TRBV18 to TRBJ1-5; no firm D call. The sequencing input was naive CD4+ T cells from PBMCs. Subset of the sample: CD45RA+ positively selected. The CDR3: CASSPSNQPQHF. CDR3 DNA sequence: TGTGCCAGCTCACCTAGCAATCAGCCCCAGCATTTT. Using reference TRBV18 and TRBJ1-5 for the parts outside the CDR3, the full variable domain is NAGVMQNPRHLVRRRGQEARLRCSPMKGHSHVYWYRQLPEEGLKFMVYLQKENIIDESGMPKERFSAEFPKEGPSILRIQQVVRGDSAAYFCASSPSNQPQHFGDGTRLSIL.